Each of the 6 T cell receptor beta chains below was sequenced from the same sample in a study of T cell changes during pregnancy in multiple sclerosis. The method was immunoSEQ multiplex PCR; TCRdb's version includes in-frame clones alone and lacks a portion of them. The table includes approximately 100,000 clones, about 91% detected once. Material: peripheral blood, obtained in the second trimester of pregnancy. The source is a female donor with multiple sclerosis, enrolled in a pregnancy study.

This clone was observed a few times. The genes are TRBV4-2 and TRBJ2-5; 12 nucleotides match TRBD1. Germline V CDR1 and CDR2: LGHNA, YNFKEQ. This CDR3 contains 16 residues. V trimming: 1 base; J trimming: 5 bases; junction bases outside the gene matches: 5. The CDR3 DNA reads TGTGCCAGCAGCCAAGGTGCGGGACAGGGGGCGGAGACCCAGTACTTC. Amino acid sequence: CASSQGAGQGAETQYF.

The chain is built from TRBV27 and TRBJ1-5; 9 bases align to TRBD1. V lost 4 bases and J lost 4; bases outside the gene matches: 5. The CDR3 runs 15 residues. Per the germline V gene, CDR1 is MNHEY and CDR2 is SMNVEV (reference sequence). The CDR3 DNA sequence: TGTGCCAGCAGTTACCGGACAGGGGCTAATCAGCCCCAGCATTTT. It encodes CASSYRTGANQPQHF.

The CDR3 region is CASSQMLAGPPQYNEQFF. The CDR3, as DNA: TGTGCCAGCAGCCAAATGCTAGCGGGACCCCCTCAATACAATGAGCAGTTCTTC. The rearrangement links TRBV4-2 to TRBJ2-1, with TRBD2 identical over 9 bases. The CDR3 consists of 18 residues. V shed 2 bases and J 4 bases; nucleotides not matched to a gene: 12. Germline-derived CDR1 and CDR2 are LGHNA and YNFKEQ.

The chain recombines TRBV30 with TRBJ2-3; 10 nucleotides match TRBD2. The V gene's germline CDR1 is GTSNPN and CDR2 SVGIG (reference sequence). CDR3 length: 16 amino acids. V was clipped by 5 bases and J by 2 bases; unmatched bases: 10. The CDR3 coding sequence is TGTGCCTGGGATCTCTCCCTAGCGGGAGCCACAGATACGCAGTATTTT. Protein: CAWDLSLAGATDTQYF.

The CDR3 nucleotides are TGTGCCAGCAGTGCCATCGGGAGTGGAGAGCAGTTCTTC. It yields the protein CASSAIGSGEQFF. J is TRBJ2-1 and V is TRBV2, with D perhaps matching TRBD2 (6 bases). The V and J ends lost 4 bases and 10 bases respectively, with 14 bases between them. This CDR3 is 13 amino acids long. The germline CDR1 and CDR2 sequences are SNHLY and FYNNEI.

This clone was detected a few times. The chain has TRBV5-1 and TRBJ1-1; tentatively, D is TRBD1 (5 bases). Looked up from germline, CDR1 is SGHRS and CDR2 is YFSETQ. V lost 5 bases and J lost 1, with 12 bases in between. This CDR3 has 14 residues. The CDR3 region has the DNA TGCGCCAGCAGGGTCGGAGGGGAGAACACTGAAGCTTTCTTT. Translation: CASRVGGENTEAFF.